These 21 T cell receptor beta chains were all obtained from the same sample, sequenced in a study of shared clonotypes between healthy human individuals. Clones were read by immunoSEQ multiplex PCR, and TCRdb kept only the in-frame ones, dropping some. The sample carries about 520,000 clones, 70% to 85% recorded once. The specimen was PBMCs. These receptors all come from a woman in her thirties or forties in good health. Some clones in this sample may be carry-over from other donors' samples.

The chain carries TRBV27 and TRBJ2-7, with 8 nucleotides matching TRBD2. CDR1 and CDR2 (germline): MNHEY, SMNVEV (reference sequence). The CDR3 has 16 amino acids. V dropped 5 bases and J dropped 2; count of bases not matched to a gene: 11. CDR3 in amino acids: CASSPSYSGVAYEQYF. The CDR3 DNA reads TGTGCCAGCAGTCCCTCCTATAGCGGGGTCGCCTACGAGCAGTACTTC.

V and J are TRBV4-1 and TRBJ2-2; 9 bases line up with TRBD1. J was trimmed by 1 base and V by 4 bases; bases with no gene match: 13. This CDR3 is built from 19 residues. Germline V lookup: CDR1 MGHRA, CDR2 YSYEKL. The CDR3 bases are TGCGCCAGCAGCCTAGGTCCCCCCGGGACAGGGTGGAACACCGGGGAGCTGTTTTTT. It codes for CASSLGPPGTGWNTGELFF.

The chain combines TRBV18 with TRBJ2-3; possible D gene TRBD2, 6 bases. Trimming removed 1 base from V and 3 bases from J, with 8 bases in between. This CDR3 region has 14 residues. The germline V gene encodes CDR1 KGHSH and CDR2 LQKENI. CDR3 bases: TGTGCCAGCTCACCACTAGCGGATACAGATACGCAGTATTTT. Amino acid sequence: CASSPLADTDTQYF.

The chain recombines TRBV7-9 with TRBJ2-6; tentative D call: TRBD1 (5 bases). From germline, CDR1 is SEHNR and CDR2 FQNEAQ (reference sequence). The CDR3 totals 17 residues. The ends were cut back, 5 bases at V and 0 bases at J, with 14 bases in the middle. CDR3 in amino acids: CASSPPTGPSGANVLTF. The CDR3, as DNA: TGTGCCAGCAGCCCGCCAACAGGCCCCTCTGGGGCCAACGTCCTGACTTTC.

V usage is TRBV4-2 and J usage is TRBJ2-1, with TRBD1 identical over 9 bases. Per the germline V gene, CDR1 is LGHNA and CDR2 is YNFKEQ. V trimming: 0 bases; J trimming: 9 bases; junction bases outside the gene matches: 12. This CDR3 has 17 residues. CDR3 bases: TGTGCCAGCAGCCAAGATCTCGGGGGGACAGGGCTCGGTGAGCAGTTCTTC. Translated: CASSQDLGGTGLGEQFF.

The chain links TRBV27 to TRBJ1-1; D is possibly TRBD1 (6 bases). Trimming cost V 3 bases and J 0 bases, with 14 bases left between them. Germline V gene sequence: CDR1 MNHEY, CDR2 SMNVEV (reference sequence). The CDR3 spans 16 residues. In DNA form, the CDR3 reads TGTGCCAGCAGTTTGGGGGGCCAGAGGGTGAACACTGAAGCTTTCTTT. This encodes CASSLGGQRVNTEAFF.

The CDR3 nucleotides are TGTGCCAGCAGCTTAGTGAGTTCGGCCACAGATACGCAGTATTTT. It specifies CASSLVSSATDTQYF. This sequence joins TRBV7-8 and TRBJ2-3; D unresolved. The germline gives CDR1 SGHVS, CDR2 FQNEAQ. The CDR3 is 15 amino acids. The V gene lost 1 base and the J gene lost 2 bases, with 10 bases spanning the gap.

This chain uses TRBV21-1 with TRBJ2-2; the table's TRBD2 call for D was not verified on the DNA. TRBV21-1 represents a pseudogene. The CDR3 is 16 residues long. CDR3 region: CASSKGLARDTGELFF. In nucleotides, the CDR3 is TGTGCCAGCAGCAAAGGATTAGCACGAGACACCGGGGAGCTGTTTTTT.

Comment on this clone: Since a much larger clone is just one base distant, this may be a read error. Other DNA sequences in this specimen translate into the identical CDR3. V and J are TRBV2 and TRBJ2-1; D is unresolved. The CDR3 is 11 amino acids. CDR1 and CDR2 (germline): SNHLY, FYNNEI. The CDR3 is CATVWRDISVF. The CDR3 DNA sequence: TGTGCCACAGTTTGGCGAGATATTTCGGTCTTC.

The rearrangement uses TRBV18 and TRBJ2-2, with 8 bases matching TRBD1. The germline V gene has CDR1 KGHSH and CDR2 LQKENI. V lost 3 bases to trimming and J lost 5 bases; unmatched junction nucleotides: 8. This CDR3 contains 16 residues. The DNA of the CDR3 is TGTGCCAGCTCACCCCTACTACAGGGGGGAACCGGGGAGCTGTTTTTT. It yields the protein CASSPLLQGGTGELFF.

The chain couples TRBV6-1 to TRBJ1-1, with D possibly being TRBD1 (5 bases). CDR1 and CDR2 (germline): MNHNS, SASEGT. The CDR3 runs to 12 residues. Trimming cost V 3 bases and J 8 bases, with 10 bases left between them. The CDR3 region has the DNA TGTGCCAGCAGTGATAGGACAAGAGAAGCTTTCTTT. This codes for CASSDRTREAFF.

The V call is TRBV29-1, the J call TRBJ2-7; 8 bases are a match to TRBD2. The CDR3 is 14 amino acids. Trimming at V came to 4 bases and at J to 7 bases, leaving 12 bases not matched to a gene. Looked up from germline, CDR1 is SQVTM and CDR2 is ANQGSEA. The CDR3 coding sequence is TGCAGCGTTGTGCCCCGCGGGGGGTCCTGGGAGCAGTACTTC. This gives the protein CSVVPRGGSWEQYF.

The chain carries TRBV30 and TRBJ2-1; D gene ambiguous. V was pared by 4 bases and J by 3 bases, with 4 bases between. The CDR3 totals 11 residues. Germline V gene data show CDR1 as GTSNPN and CDR2 as SVGIG (reference sequence). This CDR3 reads CAWTYYNEQFF. CDR3 DNA: TGTGCCTGGACCTACTACAATGAGCAGTTCTTC.

The chain joins TRBV27 to TRBJ2-2; TRBD1 is a possible D gene (5 bases). Germline V gene lookup returns CDR1 MNHEY and CDR2 SMNVEV (reference sequence). The CDR3 length is 16 residues. V lost 1 base and J lost 0, with 9 bases in between. CDR3 in amino acids: CASSLLWGPNTGELFF. In DNA, the CDR3 is TGTGCCAGCAGTTTATTGTGGGGCCCGAACACCGGGGAGCTGTTTTTT.

The sample holds one count of this clone. V gene TRBV7-8 combines with J gene TRBJ2-5; D gene ambiguous. CDR1 is SGHVS and CDR2 is FQNEAQ in the germline V gene. V lost 6 bases and J 3 bases, leaving 8 bases between the germline ends. CDR3 length equals 12 residues. This CDR3 is CASRVAKETQYF. CDR3 sequence (DNA): TGTGCCAGCAGGGTTGCTAAAGAGACCCAGTACTTC.

The chain links TRBV30 to TRBJ1-4; D is perhaps TRBD1 (5 bases). Germline loops: CDR1 GTSNPN, CDR2 SVGIG (reference sequence). V was cut by 4 bases and J by 7 bases, with 19 bases left in between. This CDR3 contains 15 residues. The CDR3 bases are TGTGCCTGGACCCCCAGGGCCCTAGTGGGTGAAAAACTGTTTTTT. This gives the protein CAWTPRALVGEKLFF.

The rearrangement joins TRBV7-2 to TRBJ2-7; 7 bases line up with TRBD2. The CDR3 loop spans 12 amino acids. The V segment lost 6 bases and the J segment 2 bases; nucleotides outside the gene matches: 1. Germline CDR1 reads SGHTA; CDR2 reads FQGNSA. CDR3: CASRGGTYEQYF. Here the CDR3 DNA reads TGTGCCAGCAGGGGGGGGACCTACGAGCAGTACTTC.

CDR3 sequence reads: CASSKSDGTDTQYF. The CDR3 DNA sequence: TGTGCCAGCAGCAAATCAGACGGCACAGATACGCAGTATTTT. This chain joins TRBV21-1 and TRBJ2-3. TRBV21-1 is annotated as a pseudogene. There are 14 residues in the CDR3.

For this clone: A much larger clone differs by one base, so this may be a read error. This chain uses TRBV9 with TRBJ2-3; 8 bases match TRBD2. V lost 0 bases, J lost 0 bases, and 3 bases stayed unmatched. The CDR3 totals 16 residues. Germline loops: CDR1 SGDLS, CDR2 YYNGEE. The CDR3 spells CASSVGSSGSTDTQYF. The CDR3 DNA reads TGTGCCAGCAGCGTAGGGTCTAGCGGGAGCACAGATACGCAGTATTTT.

This chain joins TRBV7-9 and TRBJ2-5; 10 nucleotides agree with TRBD2. The CDR3 contains 15 residues. The J segment lost 10 bases and the V segment lost 2 bases, leaving 10 bases of the junction unmatched. Germline values: CDR1 SEHNR, CDR2 FQNEAQ (reference sequence). In DNA, the CDR3 is TGTGCCAGCAGCTTATCTGGACTAGCGGCGCGGGTCCAGTACTTC. This sequence encodes CASSLSGLAARVQYF.

This sequence joins TRBV28 and TRBJ1-1; tentative D call: TRBD1 (5 bases). The CDR3 is 12 residues long. Germline CDR1 and CDR2: MDHEN and SYDVKM. V gave up 8 bases and J gave up 6 bases, with 13 bases separating them. CDR3: CASGVGTAEAFF. The DNA for the CDR3 is TGTGCCAGCGGGGTAGGGACCGCTGAAGCTTTCTTT.